The clone carrying this TCR beta chain was detected a few times. The data were taken from a study of blood T cell repertoires in COVID-19. Overall study context: The United States, Italy and Spain supplied acute and convalescent COVID-19 samples. PBMCs, B-cell-depleted T cells, or T cells were the source of the cDNA or gDNA that made up the material.

Authors' analysis steps: Estimated nucleated cell counts came from reference gene primer amplification. TCRdb's copy holds only in-frame clones and misses some; the assay was immunoSEQ multiplex PCR. For V, J and clone size, that table is used; D and trimming come from the DNA. The sample consists of about 68,000 clones, about 86% of them appearing once. The CDR3 has 15 amino acids. The V end lost 0 bases, the J end lost 2 bases, and 11 bases lay between the germline ends. CDR1 and CDR2 (germline): GTSNPN, SVGIG (reference sequence). This clonotype was obtained from a man aged 45 to 65 with acute or convalescent COVID-19. Input material: peripheral blood. The chain combines TRBV30 with TRBJ1-3; the D is unclear. Here the CDR3 DNA reads TGTGCCTGGAGTGTACGATCTATTGCTGGAAACACCATATATTTT. Translation: CAWSVRSIAGNTIYF.